Below are 6 T cell receptor beta chains sequenced from a single sample in a study of blood T cell repertoires in COVID-19. Clones were read by immunoSEQ multiplex PCR, and TCRdb kept only the in-frame ones, dropping some. This sample has a few hundred thousand clones; around 87% occur once, and the top ten carry less than 2%. Sequencing was performed on PBMCs or T cells enriched from blood (not recorded which). Source of these receptors: a woman aged 35 to 49 who had recovered from COVID-19.

The chain joins TRBV5-1 to TRBJ2-5; maybe TRBD2 (5 bases). The V end lost 0 bases, the J end lost 4 bases, and 13 bases lay between the germline ends. There are 15 residues in the CDR3. Germline loops: CDR1 SGHRS, CDR2 YFSETQ. The CDR3 protein is CASSLDWGVGETQYF. Written as DNA, the CDR3 is TGCGCCAGCAGCTTGGATTGGGGAGTGGGAGAGACCCAGTACTTC.

The V call is TRBV7-2, the J call TRBJ1-6; 7 nucleotides line up with TRBD1. The ends lost 1 base at V and 9 bases at J; junction bases unmatched: 9. The CDR3 runs to 16 residues. CDR1 is SGHTA, CDR2 FQGNSA, per germline. DNA for the CDR3: TGTGCCAGCAGCTTAGGCCTTAGTCAGGGGGGTTCACCCCTCCACTTT. Amino acid sequence: CASSLGLSQGGSPLHF. The variable domain in full, with the rest retrieved from reference TRBV7-2 and TRBJ1-6, is GAGVSQSPSNKVTEKGKDVELRCDPISGHTALYWYRQSLGQGLEFLIYFQGNSAPDKSGLPSDRFSAERTGGSVSTLTIQRTQQEDSAVYLCASSLGLSQGGSPLHFGNGTRLTVT.

The gene calls are TRBV19 and TRBJ1-5; D unclear. The CDR3 spans 16 residues. Per germline, CDR1 LNHDA and CDR2 SQIVND (reference sequence). V shed 5 bases and J shed 2 bases, with 16 bases lying between them. The DNA for the CDR3 is TGTGCCAGTAGTGGATGGAAGGGAGTTGGCAATCAGCCCCAGCATTTT. Translation: CASSGWKGVGNQPQHF.

This clone was detected only a few times. The chain has TRBV15 and TRBJ1-6; 7 positions match TRBD1. The CDR3 is 15 residues long. The J segment lost 9 bases and the V segment lost 0 bases, leaving 5 bases of the junction unmatched. The germline V gene has CDR1 LNHNV and CDR2 YYDKDF (reference sequence). This CDR3 is CATSRETGVGSPLHF. The CDR3 nucleotides read TGTGCCACCAGCAGAGAAACAGGGGTCGGTTCACCCCTCCACTTT. Complete variable domain (other parts from reference TRBV15 and TRBJ1-6): DAMVIQNPRYQVTQFGKPVTLSCSQTLNHNVMYWYQQKSSQAPKLLFHYYDKDFNNEADTPDNFQSRRPNTSFCFLDIRSPGLGDTAMYLCATSRETGVGSPLHFGNGTRLTVT.

V usage is TRBV27 and J usage is TRBJ1-2, with 7 bases fitting TRBD1. Trimming removed 4 bases from V and 6 bases from J; junction bases left unmatched: 5. The CDR3 has 13 amino acids. Germline V gives CDR1 MNHEY, CDR2 SMNVEV (reference sequence). The CDR3 coding sequence is TGTGCCAGCAGTTCCGACAGGGACCATGGCTACACCTTC. Translated: CASSSDRDHGYTF.

CDR3 coding DNA: TGTGCCAGCAGACCGACAGGACATCAGCCCCAGCATTTT. This sequence encodes CASRPTGHQPQHF. The J gene is TRBJ1-5, the V gene TRBV28; a weak D match, TRBD1 (6 bases). The V gene's germline CDR1 is MDHEN and CDR2 SYDVKM. The CDR3 length is 13 residues. The ends were cut back, 6 bases at V and 5 bases at J, with 11 bases in the middle.